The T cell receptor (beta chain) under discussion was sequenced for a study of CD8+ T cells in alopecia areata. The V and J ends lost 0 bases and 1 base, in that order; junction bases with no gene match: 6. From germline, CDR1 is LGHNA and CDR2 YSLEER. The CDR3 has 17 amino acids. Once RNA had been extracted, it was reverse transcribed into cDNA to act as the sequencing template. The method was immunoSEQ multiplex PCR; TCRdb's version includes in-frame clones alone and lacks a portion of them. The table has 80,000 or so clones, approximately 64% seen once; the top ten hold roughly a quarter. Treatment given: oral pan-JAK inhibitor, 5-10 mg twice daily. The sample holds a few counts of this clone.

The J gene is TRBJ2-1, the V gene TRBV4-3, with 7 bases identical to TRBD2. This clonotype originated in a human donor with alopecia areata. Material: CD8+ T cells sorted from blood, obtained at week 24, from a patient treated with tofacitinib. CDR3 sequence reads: CASSQDLSGASYNEQFF. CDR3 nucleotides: TGCGCCAGCAGCCAAGATCTGAGCGGGGCTTCCTACAATGAGCAGTTCTTC.